The 14 T cell receptor beta chains below come from one sample, sequenced in a study of Graves' ophthalmopathy and Graves' hyperthyroidism. RNA served as the template for amplifying TCR beta CDR3 regions. First-round RT-PCR with HTBI primers preceded a second-round multiplex PCR. TCRdb itself ran the multiplex PCR reads through MiXCR, one entry per CDR3 protein. The table includes 650,000 to 900,000 distinct CDR3 sequences, 35% to 50% detected once. The specimen was peripheral blood. These receptors came from an adult man with Graves' ophthalmopathy.

About this clonotype: One junction end disagrees with the germline gene, perhaps due to a read error. The chain is built from TRBV24-1 and TRBJ2-5, with 10 bases matching TRBD2. Gene TRBJ2-1 matches the end of the DNA better, so the J call may be wrong. CDR3 length equals 14 residues. The germline V gene encodes CDR1 KGHDR and CDR2 SFDVKD. The CDR3 sequence is CASSVLAGSAEQFF. In DNA form, the CDR3 reads TGTGCCAGCAGTGTACTAGCGGGAAGCGCTGAGCAGTTCTTC.

This clonotype has just one count. The chain uses TRBV25-1 and TRBJ2-2; 12 bases fit TRBD2. The germline V gene encodes CDR1 MGHDK and CDR2 SYGVNS. After removal of 7 bases from V and 3 bases from J, the junction contained 6 bases not matched to a gene. The CDR3 runs 16 residues. This CDR3 is CASKGLAGRDTGELFF. For the CDR3, the DNA is TGTGCCAGCAAGGGACTAGCGGGCCGCGACACCGGGGAGCTGTTTTTT.

The chain recombines TRBV9 with TRBJ2-5; 7 nucleotides line up with TRBD1. V lost 1 base and J lost 1; bases outside the gene matches: 4. Germline V CDR1 and CDR2: SGDLS, YYNGEE. The CDR3 extends over 15 amino acids. The CDR3 loop reads CASSVPGQPQETQYF. The CDR3 coding sequence is TGTGCCAGCAGCGTACCGGGACAGCCCCAAGAGACCCAGTACTTC. The complete variable domain, with remaining parts taken from reference TRBV9 and TRBJ2-5, reads DSGVTQTPKHLITATGQRVTLRCSPRSGDLSVYWYQQSLDQGLQFLIQYYNGEERAKGNILERFSAQQFPDLHSELNLSSLELGDSALYFCASSVPGQPQETQYFGPGTRLLVL.

On this clonotype itself: It may be a read error: a sequence one base away is much more abundant. The J gene is TRBJ2-7, the V gene TRBV15, with D maybe TRBD1 (6 bases). The germline V gene encodes CDR1 LNHNV and CDR2 YYDKDF (reference sequence). The CDR3 has 18 residues. V lost 1 base, J lost 5 bases, and 24 bases lay in between. In DNA form, the CDR3 reads TGTGCCACCAGCAGAGGTGGGGTGTGGGACGCCAGGGGAAACGAGCAGTACTTC. Translating it yields CATSRGGVWDARGNEQYF.

This clonotype was counted many times. This rearrangement joins TRBV2 to TRBJ1-5, with no clear D. The germline V and J ends were trimmed by 3 bases and 5 bases, with 5 bases remaining between them. CDR1 is SNHLY and CDR2 is FYNNEI in the germline V gene. The CDR3 consists of 12 residues. In DNA form, the CDR3 reads TGTGCCAGCAGTGATGGGTATCAGCCCCAGCATTTT. This gives the protein CASSDGYQPQHF.

This clonotype was found many times. The chain carries TRBV7-6 and TRBJ2-5; D perhaps matches TRBD2 (5 bases). The V gene's germline CDR1 is SGHVS and CDR2 FNYEAQ. Trimming shortened V by 5 bases and J by 4 bases, and 14 bases separated the two germline ends. CDR3 length equals 14 residues. The DNA for the CDR3 is TGTGCCAGCAGCCTTGGGGAGATTACAGAGACCCAGTACTTC. It specifies CASSLGEITETQYF.

The chain employs TRBV9 and TRBJ2-2; the D call may be TRBD1 or TRBD2 (6 bases each). The CDR3 is 13 amino acids. V shed 7 bases and J shed 1 base, with 8 bases lying between them. Per the germline V gene, CDR1 is SGDLS and CDR2 is YYNGEE. The CDR3 region has the DNA TGTGCCAGCGGGGGGCGGAACACCGGGGAGCTGTTTTTT. It encodes CASGGRNTGELFF.

This sequence joins TRBV20-1 and TRBJ2-7; 9 bases align to TRBD2. CDR1 and CDR2 (germline): DFQATT, SNEGSKA (reference sequence). The ends lost 0 bases at V and 6 bases at J; junction bases unmatched: 15. The CDR3 runs to 17 residues. In DNA, the CDR3 is TGCAGTGCTAGAGACGTAGGACTAGCGACTCTTTTGGGCGAGCAGTACTTC. This gives the protein CSARDVGLATLLGEQYF.

This clonotype appeared once. The gene calls are TRBV2 and TRBJ2-5, with TRBD2 identical over 13 bases. This CDR3 has 15 residues. V was clipped by 5 bases and J by 7 bases; unmatched bases: 7. From germline, CDR1 is SNHLY and CDR2 FYNNEI. The CDR3 DNA sequence: TGTGCCAGCAGTTCCGGACTAGCGGGGGAGATGACCCAGTACTTC. This codes for CASSSGLAGEMTQYF. Together with reference TRBV2 and TRBJ2-5, the CDR3 gives the full variable domain: EPEVTQTPSHQVTQMGQEVILRCVPISNHLYFYWYRQILGQKVEFLVSFYNNEISEKSEIFDDQFSVERPDGSNFTLKIRSTKLEDSAMYFCASSSGLAGEMTQYFGPGTRLLVL.

This chain links TRBV15 with TRBJ2-5, with D uncertain. This CDR3 spans 15 amino acids. Germline V gene sequence: CDR1 LNHNV, CDR2 YYDKDF (reference sequence). Deletions cut 8 bases from V and 0 bases from J, with 16 bases between. CDR3 sequence reads: CATRRVGRYQETQYF. The CDR3 DNA reads as TGTGCCACCCGTCGAGTTGGGCGGTACCAAGAGACCCAGTACTTC.

This clonotype was counted at least ten times. The rearrangement links TRBV24-1 to TRBJ1-2; TRBD1 agrees at 7 bases. CDR1 KGHDR and CDR2 SFDVKD come from the germline V gene. Losses at the gene ends were 9 bases for V and 1 base for J; bases not matched to a gene: 7. This CDR3 region has 14 residues. The CDR3 DNA sequence: TGTGCCACCGGCTCCGGGACAGATAACTATGGCTACACCTTC. Protein sequence: CATGSGTDNYGYTF.

V is TRBV20-1 and J is TRBJ1-4; D is ambiguous. This CDR3 region has 15 residues. V dropped 5 bases and J dropped 6 bases, with 19 bases sitting between them. In germline, CDR1 is DFQATT, CDR2 SNEGSKA (reference sequence). The CDR3 reads CSAPDMREGDEKLFF. For the CDR3, the DNA is TGCAGTGCTCCCGACATGAGGGAGGGCGATGAAAAACTGTTTTTT.

Many counts were recorded for this clonotype. This rearrangement joins TRBV9 to TRBJ1-1, with TRBD1 as a possible D gene (6 bases). CDR1 and CDR2 from the germline V gene are SGDLS and YYNGEE. Between the trimmed V and J ends, which lost 4 bases and 3 bases, there was a span of 16 bases. The CDR3 is 15 residues long. The CDR3 reads CASSPRKGVDTEAFF. The CDR3 bases are TGTGCCAGCAGCCCTAGGAAGGGGGTGGACACTGAAGCTTTCTTT.

This clonotype has ten or more counts. V is TRBV7-2 and J is TRBJ2-7; D is uncertain. Germline CDR1 reads SGHTA; CDR2 reads FQGNSA. CDR3 length: 13 amino acids. The V and J ends lost 3 bases and 6 bases respectively, with 12 bases between them. The CDR3 nucleotides are TGTGCCAGCAGCTTTGTTCTGGAAACCGAGCAGTACTTC. It yields the protein CASSFVLETEQYF.